Following are 11 T cell receptor beta chains from one sample sequenced in a study of blood T cell repertoires in COVID-19. Here immunoSEQ multiplex PCR was the method, and the copy in TCRdb shows in-frame clones only, minus some. The sample shows approximately 160,000 clones, approximately 84% of them seen only once. Sequences were obtained from peripheral blood. These receptors all stem from a man between 35 and 55 years old who had recovered from COVID-19.

The chain has TRBV28 and TRBJ2-2; TRBD1 matches 10 bases. The V gene end was trimmed by 6 bases and the J gene end by 3 bases; junction bases not matched to a gene: 4. CDR1 and CDR2 (germline): MDHEN, SYDVKM. The CDR3 runs 15 residues. The CDR3 region is CASSSGTGDTGELFF. The CDR3 nucleotides are TGTGCCAGCAGCTCCGGGACAGGGGACACCGGGGAGCTGTTTTTT. Variable domain in full (rest from reference TRBV28 and TRBJ2-2): DVKVTQSSRYLVKRTGEKVFLECVQDMDHENMFWYRQDPGLGLRLIYFSYDVKMKEKGDIPEGYSVSREKKERFSLILESASTNQTSMYLCASSSGTGDTGELFFGEGSRLTVL.

The V and J genes are TRBV14 and TRBJ2-3, with D perhaps TRBD1 (5 bases). The germline V and J ends were trimmed by 5 bases and 1 base, with 7 bases remaining between them. The CDR3 runs 13 residues. Per the germline V gene, CDR1 is SGHDN and CDR2 is FVKESK. CDR3 sequence (DNA): TGTGCCAGCAGCATACAGGGCACAGATACGCAGTATTTT. Its translation is CASSIQGTDTQYF. Together with reference TRBV14 and TRBJ2-3, the CDR3 gives the full variable domain: EAGVTQFPSHSVIEKGQTVTLRCDPISGHDNLYWYRRVMGKEIKFLLHFVKESKQDESGMPNNRFLAERTGGTYSTLKVQPAELEDSGVYFCASSIQGTDTQYFGPGTRLTVL.

The chain is built from TRBV6-4 and TRBJ2-2; perhaps TRBD1 as D (5 bases). Looked up from germline, CDR1 is MRHNA and CDR2 is SNTAGT. CDR3 length equals 14 residues. V was clipped by 3 bases and J by 8 bases, with 13 bases between them. In DNA, the CDR3 is TGTGCCAGCAGTGAATTAGGGGAAGATGGGGAGCTGTTTTTT. Translation: CASSELGEDGELFF.

CDR3 loop: CASSLWGTGEVEQYF. The CDR3 DNA reads TGTGCCAGCAGTTTATGGGGGACAGGGGAAGTCGAGCAGTACTTC. The J gene is TRBJ2-7, the V gene TRBV27, with 10 nucleotides matching TRBD1. The CDR3 runs to 15 residues. Per the germline V gene, CDR1 is MNHEY and CDR2 is SMNVEV (reference sequence). Trimming cost V 1 base and J 6 bases; bases outside gene matches: 6.

This rearrangement joins TRBV5-6 to TRBJ1-2; 9 bases line up with TRBD1. Looked up from germline, CDR1 is SGHDT and CDR2 is YYEEEE. This CDR3 contains 14 residues. V shed 1 base and J 8 bases; nucleotides not matched to a gene: 6. The CDR3 sequence is CASSLWDRVMGYTF. The CDR3 DNA reads as TGTGCCAGCAGCTTGTGGGACAGGGTCATGGGCTACACCTTC.

This chain connects TRBV7-2 to TRBJ2-1, with a tentative D call TRBD2 (6 bases). Deletions cut 3 bases from V and 6 bases from J, with 12 bases between. The CDR3 is made up of 14 amino acids. Germline values: CDR1 SGHTA, CDR2 FQGNSA. This CDR3 is CASSFGAGSNEQFF. The CDR3 nucleotides read TGTGCCAGCAGCTTTGGTGCGGGGAGCAATGAGCAGTTCTTC.

The genes are TRBV4-3 and TRBJ2-7; 8 positions match TRBD2. With 0 bases clipped from V and 5 bases from J, the junction kept 6 bases outside the gene matches. Germline CDR1 is LGHNA and CDR2 is YSLEER. The CDR3 contains 15 residues. The CDR3 bases are TGCGCCAGCAGCCAAGAAGTAGCGGGATACGACGAGCAGTACTTC. This sequence encodes CASSQEVAGYDEQYF.

This clone was picked up one time. V and J are TRBV6-5 and TRBJ2-1; no firm D call. The CDR3 sequence is 12 residues long. Trimming left V 7 bases short and J 3 bases short, with 7 bases between. CDR1 and CDR2 from the germline V gene are MNHEY and SVGAGI. The CDR3, as DNA: TGTGCCAGCATGAGTTACTACAATGAGCAGTTCTTC. This sequence encodes CASMSYYNEQFF.

This chain joins TRBV24-1 and TRBJ2-5; the match to TRBD1 covers 9 bases. Germline V gives CDR1 KGHDR, CDR2 SFDVKD. CDR3 length: 17 residues. With V trimmed by 1 base and J by 3 bases, 8 bases remained unmatched. The CDR3 reads CATSDFSSGTGKETQYF. Here the CDR3 DNA reads TGTGCCACCAGTGATTTCTCCTCCGGGACAGGGAAAGAGACCCAGTACTTC.

This rearrangement joins TRBV9 to TRBJ2-7, with D possibly being TRBD1 (5 bases). Germline V gene sequence: CDR1 SGDLS, CDR2 YYNGEE. CDR3 length: 14 amino acids. V lost 3 bases to trimming and J lost 2 bases, with 12 bases between them. In nucleotides, the CDR3 is TGTGCCAGCAGCGCGTATCAAGGGGCCTACGAGCAGTACTTC. Protein: CASSAYQGAYEQYF.

This chain connects TRBV4-3 to TRBJ2-7; 9 bases map to TRBD1. This CDR3 comprises 16 residues. After removal of 4 bases from V and 5 bases from J, the junction contained 12 bases not matched to a gene. Germline CDR1 LGHNA, CDR2 YSLEER. CDR3 nucleotides: TGCGCCAGCAGCCGGGTTCCGGGACAGGGTAGCGACGAGCAGTACTTC. Its translation is CASSRVPGQGSDEQYF.